These T cell receptor beta chains were read from a single sample in a study of blood T cell repertoires in COVID-19. Here immunoSEQ multiplex PCR was the method, and the copy in TCRdb shows in-frame clones only, minus some. The sample shows about 210,000 clones, 70% to 90% of them seen only once. The sequenced sample was PBMCs or T cells enriched from blood (not recorded which). The receptor source for this set is a man in his forties or fifties who had recovered from COVID-19. CDR3s include the opening cysteine and the closing phenylalanine or tryptophan. The D gene is left open where the match is weak. Clone size is stated in some rows and not others, as once, few, many or a class when expanded.

v_call: TRBV6-2/TRBV6-3
j_call: TRBJ2-7
d_call: TRBD2
clone_size: -
cdr3_nt: TGTGCCAGCAGTTACATAGCGGGAGCCAACGAGCAGTACTTC
cdr3_aa: CASSYIAGANEQYF

v_call: TRBV19
j_call: TRBJ1-6
d_call: -
clone_size: -
cdr3_nt: TGTGCCAGTAGTATAGGGACTGACAATTCACCCCTCCACTTT
cdr3_aa: CASSIGTDNSPLHF

v_call: TRBV27
j_call: TRBJ1-1
d_call: -
clone_size: -
cdr3_nt: TGTGCCAGCAGTTTGCTACAGGACGTCAACACTGAAGCTTTCTTT
cdr3_aa: CASSLLQDVNTEAFF

v_call: TRBV19
j_call: TRBJ2-1
d_call: TRBD2
clone_size: -
cdr3_nt: TGTGCCAGCCAAGTAGGGACTAGCGGGAGTTACAATGAGCAGTTCTTC
cdr3_aa: CASQVGTSGSYNEQFF

v_call: TRBV6-5
j_call: TRBJ2-3
d_call: -
clone_size: -
cdr3_nt: TGTGCCAGCAGGAAACTAGAGACAGATACGCAGTATTTT
cdr3_aa: CASRKLETDTQYF

v_call: TRBV27
j_call: TRBJ2-1
d_call: TRBD2
clone_size: -
cdr3_nt: TGTGCCAGCAGTTTTTCGGGGGGGGTCTACCTTTATGAGCAGTTCTTC
cdr3_aa: CASSFSGGVYLYEQFF

v_call: TRBV12-3/TRBV12-4
j_call: TRBJ1-1
d_call: TRBD1
clone_size: few
cdr3_nt: TGTGCCAGCAGTACAGGGGCGAACACTGAAGCTTTCTTT
cdr3_aa: CASSTGANTEAFF

v_call: TRBV6-1
j_call: TRBJ1-5
d_call: TRBD1
clone_size: -
cdr3_nt: TGTGCCAGCAGTGAAGGGACGAGGGGGCGGGGGCCCCAGCATTTT
cdr3_aa: CASSEGTRGRGPQHF

v_call: TRBV7-2
j_call: TRBJ2-2
d_call: TRBD2
clone_size: -
cdr3_nt: TGTGCCAGCAGCTTCCGGACTAGTAGCACCGGGGAGCTGTTTTTT
cdr3_aa: CASSFRTSSTGELFF

v_call: TRBV9
j_call: TRBJ2-7
d_call: -
clone_size: -
cdr3_nt: TGTGCCAGCAGCGTTGGGGGGACCTACGAGCAGTACTTC
cdr3_aa: CASSVGGTYEQYF

v_call: TRBV9
j_call: TRBJ2-5
d_call: TRBD2
clone_size: -
cdr3_nt: TGTGCCAGCAGCGAAACAGGACTAGGGGCCTCCCAGTACTTC
cdr3_aa: CASSETGLGASQYF

v_call: TRBV29-1
j_call: TRBJ2-5
d_call: -
clone_size: -
cdr3_nt: TGCAGCGTTACAATCCAGCGGGAGACCCAGTACTTC
cdr3_aa: CSVTIQRETQYF

v_call: TRBV18
j_call: TRBJ2-7
d_call: -
clone_size: -
cdr3_nt: TGTGCCAGCTCTCGCGACAGAAAGACCTACGAGCAGTACTTC
cdr3_aa: CASSRDRKTYEQYF

v_call: TRBV2
j_call: TRBJ2-7
d_call: TRBD2
clone_size: -
cdr3_nt: TGTGCCAGCAGGGTCCTAGCGGAGTACTCCTACGAGCAGTACTTC
cdr3_aa: CASRVLAEYSYEQYF

v_call: TRBV2
j_call: TRBJ2-7
d_call: TRBD2
clone_size: -
cdr3_nt: TGTGCCAGCAGTGTGATAGGGGGACTAGCGTTTGGCGAGCAGTACTTC
cdr3_aa: CASSVIGGLAFGEQYF

v_call: TRBV3-1/TRBV3-2
j_call: TRBJ2-7
d_call: -
clone_size: -
cdr3_nt: TGTGCCAGCAGCCAAGAAGGACTTGTCTACGAGCAGTACTTC
cdr3_aa: CASSQEGLVYEQYF

v_call: TRBV9
j_call: TRBJ1-1
d_call: -
clone_size: -
cdr3_nt: TGTGCCAGCAGCTTTGGACACAACACTGAAGCTTTCTTT
cdr3_aa: CASSFGHNTEAFF

v_call: TRBV3-1/TRBV3-2
j_call: TRBJ2-7
d_call: TRBD1
clone_size: -
cdr3_nt: TGTGCCAGCAGCCTCCGACAGGGGCGAGAGCAGTACTTC
cdr3_aa: CASSLRQGREQYF

v_call: TRBV7-8
j_call: TRBJ2-6
d_call: TRBD2
clone_size: -
cdr3_nt: TGTGCCAGCAGCTTAGATCGGACTAGCGGGGGGGCACCCGGGGCCAACGTCCTGACTTTC
cdr3_aa: CASSLDRTSGGAPGANVLTF

v_call: TRBV4-1
j_call: TRBJ2-7
d_call: TRBD2
clone_size: -
cdr3_nt: TGCGCCAGCAGCCAAGATCTCGCGAGCGGGGGGGCCAAGCGCGAGCAGTACTTC
cdr3_aa: CASSQDLASGGAKREQYF

v_call: TRBV4-2
j_call: TRBJ1-2
d_call: TRBD1
clone_size: -
cdr3_nt: TGTGCCAGCAGCCCGACAGGGGGATCAAACTATGGCTACACCTTC
cdr3_aa: CASSPTGGSNYGYTF

v_call: TRBV23-1
j_call: TRBJ2-7
d_call: TRBD1
clone_size: -
cdr3_nt: TGCGCCAGCACCCCCCCAATCCGGGACAGCCCCTACGAGCAGTACTTC
cdr3_aa: CASTPPIRDSPYEQYF

v_call: TRBV20-1
j_call: TRBJ1-3
d_call: -
clone_size: -
cdr3_nt: TGCAGTGCTGCTGCAGGCAACACCATATATTTT
cdr3_aa: CSAAAGNTIYF

v_call: TRBV28
j_call: TRBJ2-1
d_call: -
clone_size: -
cdr3_nt: TGTGCCATCCACCCCGGGGACAATGAGCAGTTCTTC
cdr3_aa: CAIHPGDNEQFF

v_call: TRBV4-1
j_call: TRBJ2-1
d_call: -
clone_size: -
cdr3_nt: TGCGCCAGCAGCCAAGAAGGGACAAGAAATGAGCAGTTCTTC
cdr3_aa: CASSQEGTRNEQFF

v_call: TRBV5-1
j_call: TRBJ2-5
d_call: TRBD2
clone_size: once
cdr3_nt: TGCGCCAGCAGCCCCCAATTTGTAGCGGGGGGACAAGAGACCCAGTACTTC
cdr3_aa: CASSPQFVAGGQETQYF

v_call: TRBV14
j_call: TRBJ1-1
d_call: -
clone_size: -
cdr3_nt: TGTGCCAGCAGCCAAGACCGGGACACTGAAGCTTTCTTT
cdr3_aa: CASSQDRDTEAFF

v_call: TRBV7-3
j_call: TRBJ2-7
d_call: TRBD1
clone_size: -
cdr3_nt: TGTGCCAGCAGCCCCTCGGGACAGGGGATTTACGAGCAGTACTTC
cdr3_aa: CASSPSGQGIYEQYF

v_call: TRBV19
j_call: TRBJ1-5
d_call: -
clone_size: -
cdr3_nt: TGTGCCAGTACGAGATGGGCTTTTAGCAATCAGCCCCAGCATTTT
cdr3_aa: CASTRWAFSNQPQHF

v_call: TRBV19
j_call: TRBJ2-1
d_call: TRBD2
clone_size: -
cdr3_nt: TGTGCCAGTAAGGCGGGAGGGCCCTACCACAATGAGCAGTTCTTC
cdr3_aa: CASKAGGPYHNEQFF

v_call: TRBV5-1
j_call: TRBJ1-1
d_call: -
clone_size: once
cdr3_nt: TGCGCCAGCAGGGGGACTTTGAACACTGAAGCTTTCTTT
cdr3_aa: CASRGTLNTEAFF

v_call: TRBV19
j_call: TRBJ2-5
d_call: TRBD2
clone_size: once
cdr3_nt: TGTGCCAGTAGTATAGGATTAAGGGGAGGGGAGACCCAGTACTTC
cdr3_aa: CASSIGLRGGETQYF

v_call: TRBV3-1/TRBV3-2
j_call: TRBJ1-2
d_call: -
clone_size: -
cdr3_nt: TGTGCCAGCAGCCAACTGCAGGATTGGGGCTACACCTTC
cdr3_aa: CASSQLQDWGYTF

v_call: TRBV24-1
j_call: TRBJ2-7
d_call: TRBD2
clone_size: -
cdr3_nt: TGTGCCACCAGTGACCCAACTAGCGGGAGTTACGAGCAGTACTTC
cdr3_aa: CATSDPTSGSYEQYF